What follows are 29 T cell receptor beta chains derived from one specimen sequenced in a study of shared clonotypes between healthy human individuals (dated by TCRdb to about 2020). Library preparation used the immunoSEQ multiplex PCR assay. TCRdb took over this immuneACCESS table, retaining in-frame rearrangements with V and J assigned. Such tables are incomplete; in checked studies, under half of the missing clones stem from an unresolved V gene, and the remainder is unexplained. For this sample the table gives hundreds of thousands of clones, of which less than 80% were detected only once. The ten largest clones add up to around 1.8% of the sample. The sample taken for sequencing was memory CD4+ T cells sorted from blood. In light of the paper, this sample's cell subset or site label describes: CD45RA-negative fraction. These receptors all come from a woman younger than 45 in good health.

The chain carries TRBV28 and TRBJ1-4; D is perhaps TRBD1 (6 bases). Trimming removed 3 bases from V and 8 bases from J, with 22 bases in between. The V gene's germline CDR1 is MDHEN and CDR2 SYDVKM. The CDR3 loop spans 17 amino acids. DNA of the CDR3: TGTGCCAGCAGTTTTTTAAATTCGGGAGGGGGAGAGGAAAAACTGTTTTTT. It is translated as CASSFLNSGGGEEKLFF.

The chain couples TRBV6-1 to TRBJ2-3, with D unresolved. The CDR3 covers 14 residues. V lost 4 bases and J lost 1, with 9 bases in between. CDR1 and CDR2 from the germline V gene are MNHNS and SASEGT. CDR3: CASSVREGTDTQYF. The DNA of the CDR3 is TGTGCCAGCAGTGTCCGAGAGGGCACAGATACGCAGTATTTT.

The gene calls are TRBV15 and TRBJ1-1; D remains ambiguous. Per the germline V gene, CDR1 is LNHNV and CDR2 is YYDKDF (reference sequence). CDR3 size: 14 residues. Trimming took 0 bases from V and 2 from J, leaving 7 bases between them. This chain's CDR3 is CATSRDWGNTEAFF. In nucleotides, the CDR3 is TGTGCCACCAGCAGAGATTGGGGTAACACTGAAGCTTTCTTT.

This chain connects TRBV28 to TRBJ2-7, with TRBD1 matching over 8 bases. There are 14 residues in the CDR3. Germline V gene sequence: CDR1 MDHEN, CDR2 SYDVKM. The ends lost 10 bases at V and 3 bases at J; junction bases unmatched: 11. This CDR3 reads CAIRKDRVRYEQYF. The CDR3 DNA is TGTGCCATACGAAAGGACAGGGTTCGCTACGAGCAGTACTTC.

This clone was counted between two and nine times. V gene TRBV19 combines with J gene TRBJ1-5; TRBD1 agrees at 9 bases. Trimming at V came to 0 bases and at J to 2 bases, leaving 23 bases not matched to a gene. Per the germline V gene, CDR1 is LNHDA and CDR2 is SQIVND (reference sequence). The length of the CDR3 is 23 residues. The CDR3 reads CASSIDGRWGDRANPLGNQPQHF. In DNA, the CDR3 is TGTGCCAGTAGTATAGATGGGAGATGGGGGGACAGGGCGAACCCCTTGGGCAATCAGCCCCAGCATTTT. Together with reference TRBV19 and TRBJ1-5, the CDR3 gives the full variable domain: DGGITQSPKYLFRKEGQNVTLSCEQNLNHDAMYWYRQDPGQGLRLIYYSQIVNDFQKGDIAEGYSVSREKKESFPLTVTSAQKNPTAFYLCASSIDGRWGDRANPLGNQPQHFGDGTRLSIL.

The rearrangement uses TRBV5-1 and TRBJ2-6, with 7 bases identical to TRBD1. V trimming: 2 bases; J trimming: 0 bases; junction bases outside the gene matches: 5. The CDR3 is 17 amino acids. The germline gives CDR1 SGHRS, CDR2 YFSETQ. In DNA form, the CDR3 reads TGCGCCAGCAGCTTTCGACAGGGCAACTCTGGGGCCAACGTCCTGACTTTC. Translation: CASSFRQGNSGANVLTF.

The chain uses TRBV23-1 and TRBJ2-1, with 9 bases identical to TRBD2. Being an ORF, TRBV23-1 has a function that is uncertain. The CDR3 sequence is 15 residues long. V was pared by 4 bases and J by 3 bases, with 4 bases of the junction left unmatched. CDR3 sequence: CASSPGTSSYNEQFF. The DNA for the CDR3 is TGCGCCAGCAGTCCGGGGACTAGCAGCTACAATGAGCAGTTCTTC.

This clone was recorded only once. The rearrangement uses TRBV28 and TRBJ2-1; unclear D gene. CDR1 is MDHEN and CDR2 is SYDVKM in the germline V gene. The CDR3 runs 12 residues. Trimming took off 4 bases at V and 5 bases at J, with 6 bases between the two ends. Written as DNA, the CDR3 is TGTGCCAGCAGTTCCTTAGACAATGAGCAGTTCTTC. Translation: CASSSLDNEQFF.

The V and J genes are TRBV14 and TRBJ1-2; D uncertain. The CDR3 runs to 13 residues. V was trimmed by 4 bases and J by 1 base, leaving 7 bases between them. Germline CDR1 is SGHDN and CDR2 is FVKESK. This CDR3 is CASSRGNNYGYTF. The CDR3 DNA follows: TGTGCCAGCAGCCGAGGGAATAACTATGGCTACACCTTC.

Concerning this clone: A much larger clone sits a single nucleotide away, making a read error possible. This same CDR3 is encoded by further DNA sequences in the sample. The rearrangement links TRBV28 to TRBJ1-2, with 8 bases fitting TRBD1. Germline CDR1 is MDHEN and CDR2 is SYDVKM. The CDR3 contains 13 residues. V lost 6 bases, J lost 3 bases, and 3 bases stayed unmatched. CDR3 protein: CASSLQGDYGYTF. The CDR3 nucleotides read TGTGCCAGCAGCCTACAGGGGGACTATGGCTACACCTTC.

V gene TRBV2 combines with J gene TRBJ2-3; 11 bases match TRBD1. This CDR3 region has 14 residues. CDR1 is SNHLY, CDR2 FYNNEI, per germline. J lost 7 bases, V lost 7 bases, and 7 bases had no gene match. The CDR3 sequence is CASTGGTGGNTQYF. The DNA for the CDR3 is TGTGCCAGCACCGGCGGGACAGGGGGGAATACGCAGTATTTT.

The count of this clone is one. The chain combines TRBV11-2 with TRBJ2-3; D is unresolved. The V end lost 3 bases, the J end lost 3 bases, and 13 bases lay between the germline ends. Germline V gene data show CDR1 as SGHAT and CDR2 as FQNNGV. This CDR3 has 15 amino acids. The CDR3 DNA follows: TGTGCCAGCAGCTTCGGACGTATGGTTACAGATACGCAGTATTTT. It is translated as CASSFGRMVTDTQYF.

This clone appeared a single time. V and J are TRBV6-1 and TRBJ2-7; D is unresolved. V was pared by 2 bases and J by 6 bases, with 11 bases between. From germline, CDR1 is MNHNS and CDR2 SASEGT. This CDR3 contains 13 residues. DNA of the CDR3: TGTGCCAGCAGTGAATCAAGAACCAGCGAGCAGTACTTC. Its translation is CASSESRTSEQYF.

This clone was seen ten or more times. CDR3 sequence reads: CASSYPPYRGHEQYF. CDR3 sequence (DNA): TGTGCCAGCAGTTATCCACCGTACAGGGGCCACGAGCAGTACTTC. V usage is TRBV6-5 and J usage is TRBJ2-7, with 7 bases that match TRBD1. The CDR3 has 15 residues. The germline V gene encodes CDR1 MNHEY and CDR2 SVGAGI. V gave up 3 bases and J gave up 5 bases; unmatched junction bases: 10.

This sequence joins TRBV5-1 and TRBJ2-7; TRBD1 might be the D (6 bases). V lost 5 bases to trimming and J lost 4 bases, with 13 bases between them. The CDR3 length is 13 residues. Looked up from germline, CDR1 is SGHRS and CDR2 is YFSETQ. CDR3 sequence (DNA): TGCGCCAGCAGATTCCAGGGGAAATACGAGCAGTACTTC. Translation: CASRFQGKYEQYF.

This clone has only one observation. CDR3 sequence reads: CASSLGLAGGVNEQFF. CDR3 coding DNA: TGTGCCAGCAGCTTAGGGCTAGCGGGAGGAGTAAATGAGCAGTTCTTC. The chain is built from TRBV7-2 and TRBJ2-1, with 11 bases that match TRBD2. There are 16 residues in the CDR3. V lost 1 base and J lost 7; bases outside the gene matches: 6. Germline CDR1 reads SGHTA; CDR2 reads FQGNSA.

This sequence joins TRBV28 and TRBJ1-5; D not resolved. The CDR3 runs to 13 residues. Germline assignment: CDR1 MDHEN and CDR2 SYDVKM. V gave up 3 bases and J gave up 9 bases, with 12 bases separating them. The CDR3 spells CASSFSPLRPQHF. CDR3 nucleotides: TGTGCCAGCAGTTTCTCTCCGCTACGGCCCCAGCATTTT.

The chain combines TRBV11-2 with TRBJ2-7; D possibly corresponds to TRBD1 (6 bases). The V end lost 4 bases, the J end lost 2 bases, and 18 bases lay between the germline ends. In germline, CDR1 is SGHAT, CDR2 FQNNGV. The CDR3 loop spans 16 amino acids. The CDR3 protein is CASSSIRLDRTYEQYF. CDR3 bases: TGTGCCAGCAGCTCCATCCGCCTAGACAGGACCTACGAGCAGTACTTC.

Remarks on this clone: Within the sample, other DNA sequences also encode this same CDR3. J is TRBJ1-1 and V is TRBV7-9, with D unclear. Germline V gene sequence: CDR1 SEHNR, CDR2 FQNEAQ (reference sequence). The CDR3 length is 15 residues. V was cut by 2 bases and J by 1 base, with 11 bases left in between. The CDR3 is CASSLLTRGNTEAFF. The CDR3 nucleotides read TGTGCCAGCAGCTTACTAACCCGGGGGAACACTGAAGCTTTCTTT.

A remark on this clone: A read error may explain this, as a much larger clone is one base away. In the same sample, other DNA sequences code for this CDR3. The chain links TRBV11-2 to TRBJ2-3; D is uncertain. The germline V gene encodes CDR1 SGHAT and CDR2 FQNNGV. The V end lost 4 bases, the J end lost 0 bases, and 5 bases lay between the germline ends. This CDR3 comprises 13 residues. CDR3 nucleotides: TGTGCCAGCAGCTCTCCTAGCACAGATACGCAGTATTTT. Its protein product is CASSSPSTDTQYF.

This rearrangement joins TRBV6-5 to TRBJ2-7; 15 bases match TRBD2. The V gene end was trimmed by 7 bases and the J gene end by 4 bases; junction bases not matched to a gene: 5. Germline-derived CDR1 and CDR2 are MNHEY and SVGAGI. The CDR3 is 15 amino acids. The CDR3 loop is CASTDGTSGRYEQYF. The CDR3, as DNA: TGTGCCAGCACAGACGGGACTAGCGGGAGGTACGAGCAGTACTTC.

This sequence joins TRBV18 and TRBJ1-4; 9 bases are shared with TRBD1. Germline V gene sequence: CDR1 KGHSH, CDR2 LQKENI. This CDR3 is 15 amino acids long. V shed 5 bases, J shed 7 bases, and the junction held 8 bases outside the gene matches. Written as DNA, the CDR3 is TGTGCCAGCTCAGCAGGGACAGGGAGGAGTGAAAAACTGTTTTTT. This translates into CASSAGTGRSEKLFF.

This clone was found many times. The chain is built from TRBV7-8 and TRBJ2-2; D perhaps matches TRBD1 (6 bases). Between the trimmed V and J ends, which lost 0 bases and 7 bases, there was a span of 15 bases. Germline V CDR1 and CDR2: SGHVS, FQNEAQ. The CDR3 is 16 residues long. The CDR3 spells CASSLAEWDISGELFF. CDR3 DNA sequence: TGTGCCAGCAGCTTAGCGGAATGGGACATCAGCGGGGAGCTGTTTTTT.

The CDR3 DNA is TGTGCCAGTGCTCAGGGGGCTACCTACGAGCAGTACTTC. It is translated as CASAQGATYEQYF. The chain employs TRBV19 and TRBJ2-7; 8 bases agree with TRBD1. The length of the CDR3 is 13 residues. Trimming removed 8 bases from V and 2 bases from J; junction bases left unmatched: 5. Germline lookup yields CDR1 LNHDA and CDR2 SQIVND (reference sequence).

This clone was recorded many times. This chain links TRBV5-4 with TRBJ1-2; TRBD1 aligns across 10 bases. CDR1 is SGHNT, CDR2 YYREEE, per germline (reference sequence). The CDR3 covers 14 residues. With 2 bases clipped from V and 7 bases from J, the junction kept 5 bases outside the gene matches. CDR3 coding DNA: TGTGCCAGCAGCTTTGACAGGGGGCAGGGTGGCTACACCTTC. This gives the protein CASSFDRGQGGYTF.

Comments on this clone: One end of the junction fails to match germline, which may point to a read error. The CDR3 region is CASRYSAGVKDEQFF. In nucleotides, the CDR3 is TGTGCCAGCAGGTACTCGGCGGGAGTGAAGGATGAGCAGTTCTTC. J is TRBJ2-1 and V is TRBV6-5, with 7 bases identical to TRBD2. CDR1 MNHEY and CDR2 SVGAGI come from the germline V gene. The CDR3 length is 15 residues.

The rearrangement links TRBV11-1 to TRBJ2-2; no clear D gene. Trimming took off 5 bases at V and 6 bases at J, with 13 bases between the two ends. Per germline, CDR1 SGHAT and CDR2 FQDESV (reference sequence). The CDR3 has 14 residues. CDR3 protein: CASSLRLDAGELFF. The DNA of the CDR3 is TGTGCCAGCAGCCTTAGACTTGATGCCGGGGAGCTGTTTTTT.

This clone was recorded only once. The CDR3 loop reads CASSLTVSTDTQYF. The CDR3 region has the DNA TGTGCCAGCAGCTTAACCGTCTCCACAGATACGCAGTATTTT. This chain joins TRBV7-2 and TRBJ2-3, with D unresolved. Looked up from germline, CDR1 is SGHTA and CDR2 is FQGNSA. There are 14 residues in the CDR3. The V and J ends lost 2 bases and 2 bases respectively, with 8 bases between them.

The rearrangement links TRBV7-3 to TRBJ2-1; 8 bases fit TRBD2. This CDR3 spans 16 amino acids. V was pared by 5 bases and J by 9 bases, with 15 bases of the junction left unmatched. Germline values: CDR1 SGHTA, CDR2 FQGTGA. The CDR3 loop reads CASSPGSGNLYGEQFF. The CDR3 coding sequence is TGTGCCAGCAGCCCGGGTAGCGGGAACCTCTACGGTGAGCAGTTCTTC. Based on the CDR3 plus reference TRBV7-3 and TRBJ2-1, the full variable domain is GAGVSQTPSNKVTEKGKYVELRCDPISGHTALYWYRQSLGQGPEFLIYFQGTGAADDSGLPNDRFFAVRPEGSVSTLKIQRTERGDSAVYLCASSPGSGNLYGEQFFGPGTRLTVL.